The rows below give T cell receptor beta chains drawn from one sample of a study of T cell repertoires in cytomegalovirus infection. TCRdb reprocessed the reads via MiXCR and lists one record per CDR3 protein. The sample comprises hundreds of thousands of distinct CDR3 sequences, roughly 12% of which are singletons, and around 9.6% rests with the top ten. Sequencing was carried out using PBMCs. The receptors come from a human donor in good health (CMV status not recorded). Some clones in this sample may be carry-over from other donors' samples. CDR3s include the opening cysteine and the closing phenylalanine or tryptophan. The D gene is left open where the match is weak. Rows may omit the clone size; those that give it use once, few, many or a size class.

size | D | J | V | CDR3 | DNA
few | TRBD1 | TRBJ2-1 | TRBV5-4 | CASSLGRGRRNEQFF | TGTGCCAGCAGCTTGGGCAGGGGGCGGAGGAATGAGCAGTTCTTC
many | TRBD1 | TRBJ1-5 | TRBV12-3/TRBV12-4 | CASRRGGQSNQPQHF | TGTGCCAGCCGGAGGGGGGGACAGAGCAATCAGCCCCAGCATTTT
- | TRBD2 | TRBJ2-1 | TRBV9 | CASSAGTSGVDEQFF | TGTGCCAGCAGCGCTGGGACTAGCGGGGTCGATGAGCAGTTCTTC
many | - | TRBJ1-6 | TRBV28 | CATSVYERPLHF | TGTGCCACCTCAGTTTATGAGCGACCCCTCCACTTT
many | TRBD1 | TRBJ2-1 | TRBV11-2 | CASTHPDRGYNEQFF | TGTGCCAGCACCCACCCCGACAGGGGGTACAATGAGCAGTTCTTC
many | - | TRBJ1-3 | TRBV12-3/TRBV12-4 | CASTPFEGGGNTIYF | TGTGCCAGCACCCCATTCGAGGGAGGTGGAAACACCATATATTTT
many | TRBD1 | TRBJ1-6 | TRBV7-2 | CASSLTGGRNSPLHF | TGTGCCAGCAGCCTCACAGGGGGGAGGAATTCACCCCTCCACTTT
- | TRBD2 | TRBJ2-7 | TRBV10-3 | CAISERSGRRYEQYF | TGTGCCATCAGTGAAAGGAGCGGGAGGCGCTACGAGCAGTACTTC
many | TRBD1 | TRBJ2-7 | TRBV27 | CASSHTGTGYEQYF | TGTGCCAGCAGTCACACCGGGACAGGGTACGAGCAGTACTTC
- | - | TRBJ2-7 | TRBV20-1 | CSAGNYRDLEQYF | TGCAGTGCTGGAAACTACAGGGATCTCGAGCAGTACTTC
- | TRBD1 | TRBJ1-1 | TRBV9 | CASSVVDRGLNTEAFF | TGTGCCAGCAGCGTAGTGGACAGGGGGCTAAACACTGAAGCTTTCTTT
few | TRBD1 | TRBJ1-1 | TRBV18 | CASSPPDRGMNTEAFF | TGTGCCAGCTCACCACCGGACAGGGGGATGAACACTGAAGCTTTCTTT
few | TRBD2 | TRBJ2-3 | TRBV2 | CASRRTSGGEITQYF | TGTGCCAGCCGCAGGACTAGCGGGGGGGAGATTACGCAGTATTTT
many | TRBD1 | TRBJ2-7 | TRBV19 | CASSMVGRGPGQGFYEQYF | TGTGCCAGTAGTATGGTTGGTCGCGGCCCGGGACAGGGATTCTACGAGCAGTACTTC
many | - | TRBJ1-1 | TRBV20-1 | CSAQGNTEAFF | TGCAGTGCACAGGGGAACACTGAAGCTTTCTTT
many | - | TRBJ1-2 | TRBV18 | CASSPPHRAGYTF | TGTGCCAGCTCACCACCGCATAGGGCCGGCTACACCTTC
many | TRBD2 | TRBJ2-1 | TRBV19 | CASSALGGLAGLNEQFF | TGTGCCAGTAGTGCCCTAGGGGGACTAGCGGGTCTTAATGAGCAGTTCTTC
many | TRBD2 | TRBJ2-1 | TRBV14 | CASSTSSGRQFF | TGTGCCAGCAGCACCTCTAGCGGGAGGCAGTTCTTC
- | TRBD1 | TRBJ1-1 | TRBV5-1 | CASSPPQGRNTEAFF | TGCGCCAGCAGCCCACCACAGGGGAGGAACACTGAAGCTTTCTTT
- | - | TRBJ1-4 | TRBV28 | CASCRAELEKLFF | TGTGCCAGCTGCCGGGCCGAACTGGAAAAACTGTTTTTT
many | TRBD2 | TRBJ2-1 | TRBV11-3 | CASSSPFGNSGTTYNEQFF | TGTGCCAGCAGCTCCCCATTCGGGAATAGCGGGACGACCTACAATGAGCAGTTCTTC
many | - | TRBJ1-4 | TRBV28 | CASSPSGATNEKLFF | TGTGCCAGCAGCCCCAGCGGTGCAACTAATGAAAAACTGTTTTTT
few | - | TRBJ1-1 | TRBV3-1 | CASSSGGGSTEAFF | TGTGCCAGCAGCAGCGGGGGCGGAAGCACTGAAGCTTTCTTT
many | TRBD1 | TRBJ1-6 | TRBV7-2 | CASSTTGDTYNSPLHF | TGTGCCAGCAGCACGACAGGGGACACCTATAATTCACCCCTCCACTTT
many | TRBD1 | TRBJ1-1 | TRBV7-9 | CASSPGQGKATEAFF | TGTGCCAGCAGCCCCGGACAGGGGAAAGCCACTGAAGCTTTCTTT
few | TRBD2 | TRBJ2-1 | TRBV19 | CASSIDGRASEQFF | TGTGCCAGTAGTATAGACGGGAGGGCCAGTGAGCAGTTCTTC
many | - | TRBJ2-5 | TRBV28 | CASSPTLGLGAETQYF | TGTGCCAGCAGCCCGACCCTCGGACTCGGAGCAGAGACCCAGTACTTC
few | TRBD2 | TRBJ2-7 | TRBV11-2 | CASSLRDYSGIYEQYF | TGTGCCAGCAGCTTAAGGGACTATAGCGGGATCTACGAGCAGTACTTC
- | - | TRBJ1-1 | TRBV3-1 | CASSQDRPGAAFF | TGTGCCAGCAGCCAAGATCGACCGGGGGCAGCTTTCTTT
- | - | TRBJ2-7 | TRBV6-8 | CASSQLTSTGLPTPYEQYF | TGTGCCAGCAGTCAACTTACTTCGACAGGCCTCCCCACTCCCTACGAGCAGTACTTC
many | - | TRBJ1-1 | TRBV30 | CAWTVRDVTEAFF | TGTGCCTGGACCGTACGGGACGTCACTGAAGCTTTCTTT
many | - | TRBJ1-4 | TRBV15 | CATSSLERGREKLFF | TGTGCCACCAGCAGCCTAGAGAGGGGGAGGGAAAAACTGTTTTTT
- | - | TRBJ2-1 | TRBV12-3/TRBV12-4 | CASSFPDWDEQFF | TGTGCCAGCAGTTTTCCTGACTGGGATGAGCAGTTCTTC
few | - | TRBJ1-2 | TRBV29-1 | CSVLRGDDYGYTF | TGCAGCGTGTTACGGGGGGATGACTATGGCTACACCTTC
few | - | TRBJ1-1 | TRBV6-6 | CASSSPREGDTEAFF | TGTGCCAGCAGTTCGCCCCGGGAGGGGGACACTGAAGCTTTCTTT
many | - | TRBJ1-2 | TRBV29-1 | CSVEGRLNYGYTF | TGCAGCGTTGAAGGCAGGCTCAACTATGGCTACACCTTC
many | - | TRBJ2-4 | TRBV11-2 | CASSSGQGLDIQYF | TGTGCCAGCAGTTCAGGGCAGGGTTTGGACATTCAGTACTTC
many | - | TRBJ1-6 | TRBV28 | CASSYTEISSYNSPLHF | TGTGCCAGCAGTTATACTGAGATTAGCTCCTATAATTCACCCCTCCACTTT
many | - | TRBJ2-1 | TRBV30 | CAWSVGGGNEQFF | TGTGCCTGGAGTGTAGGCGGTGGGAATGAGCAGTTCTTC
- | - | TRBJ1-5 | TRBV19 | CASSRGLSQPQHF | TGTGCCAGTAGTCGGGGTTTATCTCAGCCCCAGCATTTT
- | - | TRBJ2-2 | TRBV29-1 | CSVLGSGHGTGELFF | TGCAGCGTTTTGGGCTCGGGGCATGGCACCGGGGAGCTGTTTTTT
few | - | TRBJ1-2 | TRBV24-1 | CATSGAGQVEGYTF | TGTGCCACCAGTGGGGCGGGCCAAGTTGAAGGCTACACCTTC
- | - | TRBJ1-2 | TRBV9 | CASSLQGATSYGYTF | TGTGCCAGCAGCCTACAGGGAGCTACTAGCTATGGCTACACCTTC
many | - | TRBJ2-7 | TRBV7-6 | CASSPSRYEQYF | TGTGCCAGCAGCCCTAGTCGCTACGAGCAGTACTTC
few | - | TRBJ1-2 | TRBV9 | CASSAGWDDYGYTF | TGTGCCAGCAGCGCCGGCTGGGATGACTATGGCTACACCTTC
many | - | TRBJ1-5 | TRBV25-1 | CASSETGYSQPQHF | TGTGCCAGCAGTGAAACGGGGTACTCGCAGCCCCAGCATTTT
many | - | TRBJ2-2 | TRBV6-2/TRBV6-3 | CASSYRAGVAGELFF | TGTGCCAGCAGTTACCGAGCAGGGGTCGCCGGGGAGCTGTTTTTT
- | TRBD1 | TRBJ1-4 | TRBV5-1 | CASSLNPQGAANEKLFF | TGCGCCAGCAGCTTAAACCCACAGGGGGCAGCTAATGAAAAACTGTTTTTT
- | TRBD2 | TRBJ2-1 | TRBV5-1 | CASSLESSGINNEQFF | TGCGCCAGCAGCTTGGAGTCCAGCGGGATTAACAATGAGCAGTTCTTC
many | TRBD2 | TRBJ2-1 | TRBV12-3/TRBV12-4 | CASSSPWDSETSGRANEQFF | TGTGCCAGCAGTTCGCCCTGGGACAGTGAGACTAGCGGGAGGGCCAATGAGCAGTTCTTC
- | - | TRBJ2-7 | TRBV25-1 | CASSEEAGHYEQYF | TGTGCCAGCAGTGAAGAGGCAGGGCACTACGAGCAGTACTTC